Listed below are T cell receptor beta chains from one sample, sequenced in a study of a mutant IDH1 vaccine in newly diagnosed glioma. Their antigens remain unidentified. Some clones are missing from TCRdb's copy, which holds only in-frame ones; the method was immunoSEQ multiplex PCR. The sample consists of about 40,000 clones, 84% of them appearing once. This sample comprised PBMCs, obtained from a glioma patient whose treatment included an IDH1 peptide vaccine. These receptors originate from a middle-aged man with glioma. Both conserved end residues are part of each CDR3. The D gene is left open where the match is weak. Expanded clones are given a class, and other clones once, few, many or no size at all.

V: TRBV7-9
D: -
size: once
J: TRBJ2-7
CDR3: CASSFETGPYQQYF
DNA: TGTGCCAGCAGCTTCGAGACAGGTCCCTACCAGCAGTACTTC

V: TRBV6-4
D: -
size: -
J: TRBJ1-2
CDR3: CASSDSMGRSGYGYTF
DNA: TGTGCCAGCAGTGACTCGATGGGCCGCTCGGGGTATGGCTACACCTTC

V: TRBV6-5
D: -
size: -
J: TRBJ1-2
CDR3: CASTRESPGTYGYTF
DNA: TGTGCCAGCACACGGGAAAGCCCAGGGACCTATGGCTACACCTTC

V: TRBV4-1
D: TRBD1
size: -
J: TRBJ2-6
CDR3: CASSEGQSRAGANVLTF
DNA: TGCGCCAGCAGCGAGGGACAGAGTCGCGCTGGGGCCAACGTCCTGACTTTC

V: TRBV2
D: -
size: -
J: TRBJ1-2
CDR3: CANSAGGGYTF
DNA: TGTGCCAATTCGGCGGGAGGGGGCTACACCTTC

V: TRBV20-1
D: -
size: -
J: TRBJ2-3
CDR3: CSAPSMREYF
DNA: TGCAGTGCCCCGTCCATGCGGGAGTATTTT

V: TRBV28
D: TRBD2
size: once
J: TRBJ2-5
CDR3: CASSLLRTSGSETQYF
DNA: TGTGCCAGCAGTTTATTGAGGACTAGCGGGAGTGAGACCCAGTACTTC

V: TRBV4-1
D: -
size: -
J: TRBJ2-7
CDR3: CASSQEEAGGYEQYF
DNA: TGCGCCAGCAGCCAAGAGGAAGCAGGGGGGTACGAGCAGTACTTC

V: TRBV6-5
D: TRBD2
size: -
J: TRBJ2-5
CDR3: CASSYRGVETQYF
DNA: TGTGCCAGCAGTTACCGGGGGGTGGAGACCCAGTACTTC

V: TRBV19
D: -
size: -
J: TRBJ2-2
CDR3: CASREGSNTGELFF
DNA: TGTGCCAGTAGAGAAGGATCGAACACCGGGGAGCTGTTTTTT

V: TRBV5-1
D: TRBD1
size: -
J: TRBJ2-5
CDR3: CASSPQQGSGGTQYF
DNA: TGCGCCAGCAGCCCCCAACAGGGGAGCGGTGGGACCCAGTACTTC

V: TRBV27
D: -
size: -
J: TRBJ2-3
CDR3: CASRRADTQYF
DNA: TGTGCCAGCAGACGAGCAGATACGCAGTATTTT

V: TRBV18
D: -
size: -
J: TRBJ2-7
CDR3: CASSLVGSFDEQYF
DNA: TGTGCCAGCTCCTTGGTTGGTAGTTTCGACGAGCAGTACTTC

V: TRBV7-8
D: TRBD1
size: -
J: TRBJ1-1
CDR3: CASSPGQGRLNTEAFF
DNA: TGTGCCAGCAGCCCAGGACAGGGTAGGCTGAACACTGAAGCTTTCTTT

V: TRBV6-1
D: TRBD2
size: few
J: TRBJ2-7
CDR3: CASSPFGGRTGEQYF
DNA: TGTGCCAGCAGCCCCTTCGGGGGGAGAACGGGAGAGCAGTACTTC

V: TRBV9
D: -
size: -
J: TRBJ2-6
CDR3: CASSTQGSGANVLTF
DNA: TGTGCCAGCAGCACCCAGGGGTCCGGGGCCAACGTCCTGACTTTC

V: TRBV11-2
D: -
size: -
J: TRBJ1-3
CDR3: CASSFHTLSGNTIYF
DNA: TGTGCCAGCAGCTTTCATACCCTCTCTGGAAACACCATATATTTT

V: TRBV20-1
D: -
size: -
J: TRBJ1-2
CDR3: CSASLDYGYTF
DNA: TGCAGTGCCTCTCTGGACTATGGCTACACCTTC

V: TRBV4-2
D: -
size: -
J: TRBJ2-2
CDR3: CASSQDYIHMGREKDRELFF
DNA: TGTGCCAGCAGCCAAGATTACATACATATGGGCAGGGAGAAGGACCGGGAGCTGTTTTTT

V: TRBV28
D: TRBD1
size: -
J: TRBJ2-7
CDR3: CAVTRDSSYEQYF
DNA: TGTGCCGTAACCCGGGACAGCTCCTACGAGCAGTACTTC

V: TRBV10-3
D: TRBD2
size: -
J: TRBJ2-1
CDR3: CAISESSGSVSYNEQFF
DNA: TGTGCCATCAGTGAAAGTAGCGGGAGTGTTTCCTACAATGAGCAGTTCTTC

V: TRBV19
D: -
size: few
J: TRBJ2-7
CDR3: CASSLRGSYEQYF
DNA: TGTGCCAGTAGTTTACGGGGGTCCTACGAGCAGTACTTC

V: TRBV6-5
D: -
size: once
J: TRBJ2-2
CDR3: CASSSEREKDTGELFF
DNA: TGTGCCAGCAGTTCCGAGCGAGAAAAGGACACCGGGGAGCTGTTTTTT

V: TRBV5-4
D: -
size: -
J: TRBJ2-7
CDR3: CASSLNSGEQYF
DNA: TGTGCCAGCAGCTTGAATAGCGGCGAGCAGTACTTC

V: TRBV5-5
D: -
size: -
J: TRBJ1-1
CDR3: CASSLGSTEAFF
DNA: TGTGCCAGCAGCTTGGGCAGCACTGAAGCTTTCTTT

V: TRBV5-8
D: TRBD1
size: -
J: TRBJ2-3
CDR3: CASSLVWGQGTDTQYF
DNA: TGTGCCAGCAGCTTGGTGTGGGGACAGGGAACAGATACGCAGTATTTT

V: TRBV5-4
D: -
size: -
J: TRBJ1-3
CDR3: CASSLGGVAGLSLGNTIYF
DNA: TGTGCCAGCAGCTTGGGAGGCGTGGCAGGGCTGTCGCTGGGAAACACCATATATTTT

V: TRBV2
D: -
size: -
J: TRBJ1-5
CDR3: CASSKRGGSGDQPQHF
DNA: TGTGCCAGCTCAAAGAGAGGGGGTTCAGGGGATCAGCCCCAGCATTTT

V: TRBV18
D: -
size: -
J: TRBJ1-2
CDR3: CASADGGLYGGYTF
DNA: TGTGCCAGTGCGGACGGTGGTCTTTATGGTGGCTACACCTTC

V: TRBV27
D: -
size: few
J: TRBJ1-2
CDR3: CASSKHRALDGYTF
DNA: TGTGCCAGCAGTAAGCACAGGGCGTTGGATGGCTACACCTTC

V: TRBV5-1
D: -
size: -
J: TRBJ2-1
CDR3: CASSPSLSNEQFF
DNA: TGCGCCAGCAGCCCGTCGTTGTCCAATGAGCAGTTCTTC

V: TRBV5-6
D: TRBD2
size: -
J: TRBJ2-7
CDR3: CASSSGLAGAVYEQYF
DNA: TGTGCCAGCAGCTCCGGTCTAGCGGGAGCGGTGTACGAGCAGTACTTC

V: TRBV19
D: -
size: -
J: TRBJ1-1
CDR3: CASSPGWDTEAFF
DNA: TGTGCCAGTAGTCCGGGTTGGGACACTGAAGCTTTCTTT

V: TRBV5-1
D: TRBD2
size: -
J: TRBJ2-5
CDR3: CASSLDGGTQETQYF
DNA: TGCGCCAGCAGCTTGGACGGGGGGACCCAAGAGACCCAGTACTTC

V: TRBV4-1
D: -
size: -
J: TRBJ2-1
CDR3: CASSQDSARVQFF
DNA: TGCGCCAGCAGCCAAGATAGTGCCCGGGTGCAGTTCTTC

V: TRBV4-1
D: -
size: once
J: TRBJ2-1
CDR3: CASSQVRGDEQFF
DNA: TGCGCCAGCAGCCAAGTAAGAGGGGATGAGCAGTTCTTC

V: TRBV20-1
D: -
size: medium-sized
J: TRBJ1-3
CDR3: CSARAGYTIYF
DNA: TGCAGTGCTAGGGCGGGCTACACCATATATTTT

V: TRBV2
D: -
size: -
J: TRBJ1-3
CDR3: CASSPSGQALGGNTIYF
DNA: TGTGCCAGCAGTCCAAGTGGGCAGGCCTTAGGAGGAAACACCATATATTTT

V: TRBV6-1
D: -
size: few
J: TRBJ2-7
CDR3: CASSEEGGRFRTYEQYF
DNA: TGTGCCAGCAGTGAAGAGGGGGGACGATTCCGAACCTACGAGCAGTACTTC

V: TRBV19
D: -
size: -
J: TRBJ2-5
CDR3: CASSIGGQQETQYF
DNA: TGTGCCAGTAGTATAGGTGGCCAGCAAGAGACCCAGTACTTC

V: TRBV9
D: -
size: -
J: TRBJ1-3
CDR3: CASSAGAAGNTIYF
DNA: TGTGCCAGCAGCGCAGGGGCGGCGGGAAACACCATATATTTT

V: TRBV7-9
D: -
size: -
J: TRBJ2-3
CDR3: CASSSMGGDTQYF
DNA: TGTGCCAGCAGTTCCATGGGGGGCGATACGCAGTATTTT

V: TRBV5-1
D: TRBD2
size: -
J: TRBJ2-3
CDR3: CASSLGLASTDTQYF
DNA: TGCGCCAGCAGCTTGGGACTAGCTAGCACAGATACGCAGTATTTT

V: TRBV29-1
D: -
size: -
J: TRBJ2-1
CDR3: CSVEERVYNEQFF
DNA: TGCAGCGTTGAAGAGCGAGTCTACAATGAGCAGTTCTTC

V: TRBV10-3
D: -
size: -
J: TRBJ1-1
CDR3: CAISDGRANTEAFF
DNA: TGTGCCATCAGTGATGGCAGGGCGAACACTGAAGCTTTCTTT

V: TRBV10-3
D: TRBD2
size: -
J: TRBJ2-7
CDR3: CATTSGGEQYF
DNA: TGTGCCACAACTAGCGGGGGAGAGCAGTACTTC

V: TRBV5-4
D: TRBD1
size: -
J: TRBJ2-7
CDR3: CASSLANRGVGGEQYF
DNA: TGTGCCAGCAGCTTGGCCAACAGGGGGGTAGGTGGGGAGCAGTACTTC

V: TRBV6-1
D: -
size: -
J: TRBJ2-7
CDR3: CASKGSQGSTEQYF
DNA: TGTGCCAGCAAGGGGTCACAGGGATCTACGGAGCAGTACTTC

V: TRBV7-9
D: -
size: -
J: TRBJ2-2
CDR3: CASSLAGYGTGELFF
DNA: TGTGCCAGCAGCTTAGCAGGGTACGGCACCGGGGAGCTGTTTTTT

V: TRBV15
D: -
size: -
J: TRBJ2-5
CDR3: CATSRDWAGGRSETQYF
DNA: TGTGCCACCAGCAGAGATTGGGCAGGGGGGAGGTCAGAGACCCAGTACTTC

V: TRBV5-1
D: TRBD2
size: -
J: TRBJ2-7
CDR3: CASSLVQAGDEQYF
DNA: TGCGCCAGCAGCTTGGTACAAGCGGGGGATGAGCAGTACTTC

V: TRBV7-8
D: TRBD1
size: -
J: TRBJ2-5
CDR3: CASRDPGQTRETQYF
DNA: TGTGCCAGCAGGGACCCGGGACAGACTCGGGAGACCCAGTACTTC

V: TRBV5-1
D: TRBD1
size: -
J: TRBJ2-1
CDR3: CATRQGINNEQFF
DNA: TGCGCCACCCGACAGGGGATAAACAATGAGCAGTTCTTC

V: TRBV11-2
D: -
size: -
J: TRBJ2-1
CDR3: CASSSVGLTLSTLYNEQFF
DNA: TGTGCCAGCAGCTCAGTGGGATTGACACTCTCAACGTTATACAATGAGCAGTTCTTC

V: TRBV19
D: TRBD1
size: -
J: TRBJ1-4
CDR3: CASSRDRSNEKLFF
DNA: TGTGCCAGTAGTCGGGACAGATCTAATGAAAAACTGTTTTTT

V: TRBV5-4
D: TRBD2
size: -
J: TRBJ2-5
CDR3: CASSLRLAGQETQYF
DNA: TGTGCCAGCAGCTTGCGCCTAGCGGGGCAAGAGACCCAGTACTTC

V: TRBV10-3
D: TRBD2
size: once
J: TRBJ2-7
CDR3: CAISELGGKYEQYF
DNA: TGTGCCATCAGTGAGTTGGGGGGGAAATACGAGCAGTACTTC